This T cell receptor beta chain was sequenced in a study of blood T cell repertoires in COVID-19. Produced via immunoSEQ multiplex PCR; TCRdb's table is partial and in-frame only. The data hold roughly 380,000 clones, with about 85% observed a single time. The CDR3 extends over 14 amino acids. V shed 5 bases and J shed 4 bases, with 11 bases lying between them. The V gene's germline CDR1 is MNHEY and CDR2 SVGAGI. The chain carries TRBV6-5 and TRBJ2-2; no reliable D call. The clonotype comes from a woman aged 18-29 years with acute or convalescent COVID-19. Sequencing was performed on peripheral blood. CDR3 amino acids: CASSPRVGTGELFF. In nucleotides, the CDR3 is TGTGCCAGCAGTCCCCGAGTTGGCACCGGGGAGCTGTTTTTT.